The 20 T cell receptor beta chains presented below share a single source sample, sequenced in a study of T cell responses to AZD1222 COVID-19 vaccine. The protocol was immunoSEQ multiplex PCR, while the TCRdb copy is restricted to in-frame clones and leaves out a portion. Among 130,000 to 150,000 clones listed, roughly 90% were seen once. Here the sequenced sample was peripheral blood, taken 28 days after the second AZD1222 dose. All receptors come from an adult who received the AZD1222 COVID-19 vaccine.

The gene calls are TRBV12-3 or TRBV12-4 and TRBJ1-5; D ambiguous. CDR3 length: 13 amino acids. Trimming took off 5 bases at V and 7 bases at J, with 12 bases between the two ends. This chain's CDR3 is CASSVLGFQPQHF. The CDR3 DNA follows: TGTGCCAGCAGTGTCCTGGGGTTCCAGCCCCAGCATTTT.

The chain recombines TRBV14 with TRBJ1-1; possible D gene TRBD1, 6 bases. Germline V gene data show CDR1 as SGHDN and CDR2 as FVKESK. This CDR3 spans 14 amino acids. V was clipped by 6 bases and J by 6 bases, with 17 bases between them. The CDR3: CASRPFTGYPEAFF. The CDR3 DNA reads TGTGCCAGCAGACCTTTTACAGGGTATCCTGAAGCTTTCTTT.

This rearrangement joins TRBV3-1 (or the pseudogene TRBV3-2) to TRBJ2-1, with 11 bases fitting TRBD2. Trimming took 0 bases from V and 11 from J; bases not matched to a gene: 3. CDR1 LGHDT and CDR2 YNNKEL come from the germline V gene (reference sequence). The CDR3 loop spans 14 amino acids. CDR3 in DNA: TGTGCCAGCAGCCAAGATACTAGCGGGAGTAAGCAGTTCTTC. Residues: CASSQDTSGSKQFF.

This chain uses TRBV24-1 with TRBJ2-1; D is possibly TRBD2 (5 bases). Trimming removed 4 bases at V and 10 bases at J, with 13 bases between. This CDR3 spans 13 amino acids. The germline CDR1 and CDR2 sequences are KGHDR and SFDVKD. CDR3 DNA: TGTGCCACCAGTGAAGCCCGGGGAGAGGAGCAGTTCTTC. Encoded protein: CATSEARGEEQFF.

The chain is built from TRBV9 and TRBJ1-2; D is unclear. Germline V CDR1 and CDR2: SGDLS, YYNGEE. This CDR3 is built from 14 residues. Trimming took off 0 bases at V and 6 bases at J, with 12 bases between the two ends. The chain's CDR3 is CASSVGRQADGYTF. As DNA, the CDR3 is TGTGCCAGCAGCGTAGGAAGGCAGGCGGATGGCTACACCTTC.

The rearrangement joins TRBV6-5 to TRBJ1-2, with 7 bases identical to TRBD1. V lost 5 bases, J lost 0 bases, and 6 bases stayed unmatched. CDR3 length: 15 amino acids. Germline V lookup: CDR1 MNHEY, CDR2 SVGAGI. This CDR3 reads CASSPTGQPNYGYTF. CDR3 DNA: TGTGCCAGCAGTCCTACGGGACAGCCTAACTATGGCTACACCTTC.

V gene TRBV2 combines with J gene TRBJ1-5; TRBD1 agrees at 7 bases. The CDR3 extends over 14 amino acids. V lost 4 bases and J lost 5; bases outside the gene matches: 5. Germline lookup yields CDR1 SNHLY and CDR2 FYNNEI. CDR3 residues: CASSGDSPYQPQHF. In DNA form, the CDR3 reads TGTGCCAGCAGTGGGGACAGTCCCTATCAGCCCCAGCATTTT. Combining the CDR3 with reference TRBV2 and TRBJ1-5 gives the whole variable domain EPEVTQTPSHQVTQMGQEVILRCVPISNHLYFYWYRQILGQKVEFLVSFYNNEISEKSEIFDDQFSVERPDGSNFTLKIRSTKLEDSAMYFCASSGDSPYQPQHFGDGTRLSIL.

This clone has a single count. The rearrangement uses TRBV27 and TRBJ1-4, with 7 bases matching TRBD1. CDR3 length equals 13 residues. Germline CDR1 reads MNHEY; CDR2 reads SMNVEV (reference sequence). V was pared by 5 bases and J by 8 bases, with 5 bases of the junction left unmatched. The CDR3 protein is CASSIPGQEKLFF. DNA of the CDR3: TGTGCCAGCAGTATCCCGGGACAGGAAAAACTGTTTTTT.

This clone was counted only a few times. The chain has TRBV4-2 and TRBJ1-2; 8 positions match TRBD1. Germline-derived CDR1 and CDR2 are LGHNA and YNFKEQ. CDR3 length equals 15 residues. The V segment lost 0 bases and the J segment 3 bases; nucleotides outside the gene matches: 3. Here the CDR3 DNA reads TGTGCCAGCAGCCAAGAGGCAGGGGGCGACTATGGCTACACCTTC. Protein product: CASSQEAGGDYGYTF.

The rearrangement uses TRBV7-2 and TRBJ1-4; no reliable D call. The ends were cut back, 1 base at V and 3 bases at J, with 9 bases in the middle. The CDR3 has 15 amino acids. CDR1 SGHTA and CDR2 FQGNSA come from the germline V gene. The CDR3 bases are TGTGCCAGCAGCTTAGGGGGAAAGTCTAATGAAAAACTGTTTTTT. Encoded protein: CASSLGGKSNEKLFF.

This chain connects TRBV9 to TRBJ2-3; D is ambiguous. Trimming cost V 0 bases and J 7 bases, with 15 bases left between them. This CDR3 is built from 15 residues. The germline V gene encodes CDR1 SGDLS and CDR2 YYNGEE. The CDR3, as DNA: TGTGCCAGCAGCGTAGCCACTGGCAAGCGACATACGCAGTATTTT. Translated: CASSVATGKRHTQYF.

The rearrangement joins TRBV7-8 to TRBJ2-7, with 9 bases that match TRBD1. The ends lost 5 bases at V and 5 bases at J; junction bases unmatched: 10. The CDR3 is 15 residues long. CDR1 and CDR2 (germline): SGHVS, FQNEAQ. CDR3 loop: CASSPRDRDSHEQYF. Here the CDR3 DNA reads TGTGCCAGCAGCCCCCGGGACAGGGATTCCCACGAGCAGTACTTC.

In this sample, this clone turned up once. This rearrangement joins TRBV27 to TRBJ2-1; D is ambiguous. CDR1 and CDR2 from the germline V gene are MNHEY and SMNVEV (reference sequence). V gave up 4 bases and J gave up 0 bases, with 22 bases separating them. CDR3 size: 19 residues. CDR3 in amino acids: CASSSGEASIRSSYNEQFF. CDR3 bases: TGTGCCAGCAGTTCAGGTGAGGCGTCTATTAGAAGCTCCTACAATGAGCAGTTCTTC.

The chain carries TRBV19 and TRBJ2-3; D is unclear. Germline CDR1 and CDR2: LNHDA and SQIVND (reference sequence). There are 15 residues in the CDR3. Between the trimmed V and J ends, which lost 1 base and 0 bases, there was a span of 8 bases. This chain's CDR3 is CASSIGPYSTDTQYF. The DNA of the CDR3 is TGTGCCAGTAGTATAGGGCCCTATAGCACAGATACGCAGTATTTT.

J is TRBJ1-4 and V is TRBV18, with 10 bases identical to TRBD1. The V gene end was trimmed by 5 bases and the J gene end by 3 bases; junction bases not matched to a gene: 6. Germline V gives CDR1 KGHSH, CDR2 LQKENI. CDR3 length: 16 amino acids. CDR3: CASSSSGQGSNEKLFF. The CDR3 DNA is TGTGCCAGCTCATCATCGGGACAGGGGTCTAATGAAAAACTGTTTTTT.

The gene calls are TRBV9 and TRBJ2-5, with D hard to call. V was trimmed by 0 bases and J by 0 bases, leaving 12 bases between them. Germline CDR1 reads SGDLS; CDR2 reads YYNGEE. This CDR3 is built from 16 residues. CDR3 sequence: CASSVDGRRYQETQYF. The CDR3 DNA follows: TGTGCCAGCAGCGTAGACGGACGTAGGTACCAAGAGACCCAGTACTTC. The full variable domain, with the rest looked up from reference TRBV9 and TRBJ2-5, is DSGVTQTPKHLITATGQRVTLRCSPRSGDLSVYWYQQSLDQGLQFLIQYYNGEERAKGNILERFSAQQFPDLHSELNLSSLELGDSALYFCASSVDGRRYQETQYFGPGTRLLVL.

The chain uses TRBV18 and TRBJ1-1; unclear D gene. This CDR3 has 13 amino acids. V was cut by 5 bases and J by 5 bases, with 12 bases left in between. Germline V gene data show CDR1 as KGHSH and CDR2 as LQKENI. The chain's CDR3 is CASSTGPGTEAFF. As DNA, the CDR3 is TGTGCCAGCTCAACGGGTCCGGGAACTGAAGCTTTCTTT.

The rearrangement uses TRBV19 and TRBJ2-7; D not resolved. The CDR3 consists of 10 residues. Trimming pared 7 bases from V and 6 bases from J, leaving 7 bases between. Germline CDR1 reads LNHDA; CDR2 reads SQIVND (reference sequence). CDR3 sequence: CASKIIEQYF. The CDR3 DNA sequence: TGTGCCAGTAAAATTATCGAGCAGTACTTC.

CDR3 sequence reads: CASSAGQGGGNTEAFF. CDR3 coding DNA: TGCGCCAGCAGCGCGGGACAGGGTGGGGGGAACACTGAAGCTTTCTTT. The chain is built from TRBV5-1 and TRBJ1-1, with TRBD1 matching over 9 bases. Germline CDR1 reads SGHRS; CDR2 reads YFSETQ. The junction had 8 bases not matched to a gene; V was cut back by 4 bases and J by 1 base. The CDR3 runs to 16 residues.

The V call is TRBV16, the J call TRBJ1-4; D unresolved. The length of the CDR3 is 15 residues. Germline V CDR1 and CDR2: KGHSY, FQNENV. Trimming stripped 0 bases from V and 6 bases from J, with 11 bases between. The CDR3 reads CASSQSSPGYEKLFF. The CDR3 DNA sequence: TGTGCCAGCAGCCAATCGTCGCCAGGCTATGAAAAACTGTTTTTT.